The rows below give T cell receptor beta chains drawn from one sample of a study of shared T cell receptors in the human thymus. Produced via immunoSEQ multiplex PCR; TCRdb's table is partial and in-frame only. This table has 650,000 to 950,000 clones, approximately 83% appearing once. This same sample was also part of a study on human thymus T cells.

The sample comprised thymocytes. The receptors here all came from a girl under two years old with a congenital heart defect. CDR3s include the opening cysteine and the closing phenylalanine or tryptophan. D genes are given only for firm matches. Clone size is given for some rows only: seen once, a few or many times, or a class if the clone is expanded.

d_gene: TRBD1; v_gene: TRBV7-2; j_gene: TRBJ1-3; len: 17; abundance: -; CDR3aa: CASSRYENRGPGTAIYF; CDR3nt: TGTGCCAGCAGCCGCTACGAAAACAGGGGCCCCGGGACGGCCATATATTTT
d_gene: TRBD2; v_gene: TRBV20-1; j_gene: TRBJ2-3; len: 11; abundance: -; CDR3aa: CSATTSETQYF; CDR3nt: TGCAGTGCTACGACTAGCGAGACGCAGTATTTT
d_gene: TRBD1; v_gene: TRBV7-8; j_gene: TRBJ2-7; len: 15; abundance: -; CDR3aa: CASSPRQGRSYEQYF; CDR3nt: TGTGCCAGCAGCCCCAGACAGGGCCGCTCCTACGAGCAGTACTTC
d_gene: -; v_gene: TRBV14; j_gene: TRBJ1-2; len: 12; abundance: -; CDR3aa: CASSQGQMSYTF; CDR3nt: TGTGCCAGCAGCCAAGGGCAGATGAGCTACACCTTC
d_gene: TRBD1; v_gene: TRBV10-3; j_gene: TRBJ1-5; len: 13; abundance: -; CDR3aa: CAIRGQPDQPQHF; CDR3nt: TGTGCCATCAGGGGACAGCCAGATCAGCCCCAGCATTTT
d_gene: TRBD1; v_gene: TRBV5-4; j_gene: TRBJ2-7; len: 13; abundance: -; CDR3aa: CASSLDRGYEQYF; CDR3nt: TGTGCCAGCAGCTTGGACAGGGGCTACGAGCAGTACTTC
d_gene: TRBD2; v_gene: TRBV27; j_gene: TRBJ2-4; len: 18; abundance: -; CDR3aa: CASSPAGTSGGAPDIQYF; CDR3nt: TGTGCCAGCAGTCCAGCCGGGACTAGCGGGGGGGCCCCTGACATTCAGTACTTC
d_gene: TRBD2; v_gene: TRBV11-1; j_gene: TRBJ2-1; len: 14; abundance: -; CDR3aa: CASSYGLAPNEQFF; CDR3nt: TGTGCCAGCAGCTATGGACTAGCCCCCAATGAGCAGTTCTTC
d_gene: TRBD2; v_gene: TRBV5-1; j_gene: TRBJ2-2; len: 17; abundance: -; CDR3aa: CASRGGKLTTNTGELFF; CDR3nt: TGCGCCAGCAGGGGGGGGAAGCTAACGACGAACACCGGGGAGCTGTTTTTT
d_gene: -; v_gene: TRBV6-5; j_gene: TRBJ1-1; len: 14; abundance: -; CDR3aa: CASSEEDRNTEAFF; CDR3nt: TGTGCCAGCAGTGAGGAGGACAGGAACACTGAAGCTTTCTTT
d_gene: -; v_gene: TRBV5-6; j_gene: TRBJ2-7; len: 15; abundance: -; CDR3aa: CASSPHGRFSYEQYF; CDR3nt: TGTGCCAGCAGCCCGCATGGCCGATTCTCCTACGAGCAGTACTTC
d_gene: TRBD1; v_gene: TRBV28; j_gene: TRBJ1-2; len: 16; abundance: -; CDR3aa: CASSFPRTGGARGYTF; CDR3nt: TGTGCCAGCAGTTTTCCCCGGACAGGGGGCGCGCGGGGCTACACCTTC
d_gene: -; v_gene: TRBV28; j_gene: TRBJ1-1; len: 14; abundance: once; CDR3aa: CASSLCRQGTEAFF; CDR3nt: TGTGCCAGCAGTTTATGCAGGCAGGGCACTGAAGCTTTCTTT
d_gene: TRBD1; v_gene: TRBV9; j_gene: TRBJ1-4; len: 15; abundance: -; CDR3aa: CASSARDREREKLFF; CDR3nt: TGTGCCAGCAGCGCCCGGGACAGGGAAAGAGAAAAACTGTTTTTT
d_gene: -; v_gene: TRBV19; j_gene: TRBJ2-1; len: 15; abundance: -; CDR3aa: CASSPLVASYNEQFF; CDR3nt: TGTGCCAGTAGTCCTCTAGTTGCTTCCTACAATGAGCAGTTCTTC
d_gene: -; v_gene: TRBV6-6; j_gene: TRBJ1-2; len: 14; abundance: -; CDR3aa: CASSRPTSYYGYTF; CDR3nt: TGTGCCAGCAGTCGACCGACATCTTACTATGGCTACACCTTC
d_gene: TRBD1; v_gene: TRBV7-6; j_gene: TRBJ2-5; len: 18; abundance: -; CDR3aa: CASSLEKNSDRDQETQYF; CDR3nt: TGTGCCAGCAGCTTAGAGAAAAATTCGGACAGGGACCAAGAGACCCAGTACTTC
d_gene: -; v_gene: TRBV27; j_gene: TRBJ1-6; len: 17; abundance: -; CDR3aa: CASSFQGPLRRNSPLHF; CDR3nt: TGTGCCAGCAGTTTTCAGGGGCCCCTCCGGAGGAATTCACCCCTCCACTTT
d_gene: TRBD1; v_gene: TRBV5-5; j_gene: TRBJ1-3; len: 14; abundance: few; CDR3aa: CASSSGQGGNTIYF; CDR3nt: TGTGCCAGCAGCTCCGGACAGGGCGGAAACACCATATATTTT
d_gene: TRBD2; v_gene: TRBV7-9; j_gene: TRBJ2-1; len: 16; abundance: once; CDR3aa: CASSPPLERDTDEQFF; CDR3nt: TGTGCCAGCAGCCCCCCTCTCGAGCGGGATACGGATGAGCAGTTCTTC
d_gene: -; v_gene: TRBV4-1; j_gene: TRBJ1-2; len: 19; abundance: -; CDR3aa: CASSQDFDRTARTNYGYTF; CDR3nt: TGCGCCAGCAGCCAAGACTTCGATCGGACAGCCCGAACTAACTATGGCTACACCTTC
d_gene: TRBD1; v_gene: TRBV5-1; j_gene: TRBJ1-1; len: 16; abundance: -; CDR3aa: CASSLDRGGLNTEAFF; CDR3nt: TGCGCCAGCAGCTTGGACAGGGGAGGCTTGAACACTGAAGCTTTCTTT
d_gene: -; v_gene: TRBV5-4; j_gene: TRBJ1-1; len: 13; abundance: -; CDR3aa: CASSQTLNTEAFF; CDR3nt: TGTGCCAGCAGCCAGACTCTGAACACTGAAGCTTTCTTT
d_gene: -; v_gene: TRBV6-1; j_gene: TRBJ1-1; len: 14; abundance: -; CDR3aa: CASSERGGGTEAFF; CDR3nt: TGTGCCAGCAGTGAGAGGGGAGGAGGGACGGAAGCTTTCTTT
d_gene: -; v_gene: TRBV30; j_gene: TRBJ1-4; len: 13; abundance: -; CDR3aa: CAWSSATNEKLFF; CDR3nt: TGTGCCTGGAGTTCAGCAACTAATGAAAAACTGTTTTTT
d_gene: -; v_gene: TRBV7-8; j_gene: TRBJ1-4; len: 16; abundance: -; CDR3aa: CASSSAGDWGYEKLFF; CDR3nt: TGTGCCAGCAGCTCCGCGGGGGATTGGGGATATGAAAAACTGTTTTTT
d_gene: -; v_gene: TRBV19; j_gene: TRBJ2-7; len: 13; abundance: -; CDR3aa: CASRRRGLYEQYF; CDR3nt: TGTGCCAGTAGGCGGAGGGGGCTCTACGAGCAGTACTTC
d_gene: TRBD1; v_gene: TRBV5-1; j_gene: TRBJ1-2; len: 16; abundance: -; CDR3aa: CASSLGPGQSGNGYTF; CDR3nt: TGCGCCAGCAGCTTGGGTCCGGGACAGAGTGGAAATGGCTACACCTTC
d_gene: -; v_gene: TRBV27; j_gene: TRBJ2-7; len: 17; abundance: -; CDR3aa: CASSFLRPSKTTYEQYF; CDR3nt: TGTGCCAGCAGTTTTCTCAGGCCATCCAAGACCACCTACGAGCAGTACTTC
d_gene: TRBD1; v_gene: TRBV11-2; j_gene: TRBJ2-1; len: 13; abundance: few; CDR3aa: CASSGWTGAEQFF; CDR3nt: TGTGCCAGCAGCGGATGGACAGGGGCTGAGCAGTTCTTC
d_gene: -; v_gene: TRBV25-1; j_gene: TRBJ2-1; len: 13; abundance: -; CDR3aa: CASSTDPSEEQFF; CDR3nt: TGTGCCAGCAGCACTGATCCCTCGGAGGAGCAGTTCTTC
d_gene: TRBD2; v_gene: TRBV5-4; j_gene: TRBJ2-5; len: 15; abundance: once; CDR3aa: CASSLGGGSQETQYF; CDR3nt: TGTGCCAGCAGCTTGGGCGGGGGATCCCAAGAGACCCAGTACTTC
d_gene: -; v_gene: TRBV6-1; j_gene: TRBJ1-2; len: 12; abundance: -; CDR3aa: CASSDNGYGYTF; CDR3nt: TGTGCCAGCAGTGATAACGGCTATGGCTACACCTTC
d_gene: -; v_gene: TRBV6-5; j_gene: TRBJ1-3; len: 14; abundance: once; CDR3aa: CASSYSESWDTIYF; CDR3nt: TGTGCCAGCAGTTACTCGGAGTCTTGGGACACCATATATTTT
d_gene: -; v_gene: TRBV19; j_gene: TRBJ2-2; len: 16; abundance: few; CDR3aa: CASRNRVDPNTGELFF; CDR3nt: TGTGCCAGTAGGAACAGGGTCGATCCGAACACCGGGGAGCTGTTTTTT
d_gene: -; v_gene: TRBV6-1; j_gene: TRBJ1-4; len: 16; abundance: -; CDR3aa: CASSEWWGDANEKLFF; CDR3nt: TGTGCCAGCAGTGAATGGTGGGGAGATGCTAATGAAAAACTGTTTTTT
d_gene: TRBD1; v_gene: TRBV13; j_gene: TRBJ1-4; len: 15; abundance: -; CDR3aa: CASSSGTGRGEKLFF; CDR3nt: TGTGCCAGCAGCTCTGGGACAGGACGAGGCGAAAAACTGTTTTTT
d_gene: -; v_gene: TRBV6-6; j_gene: TRBJ2-3; len: 13; abundance: -; CDR3aa: CASSCPGTDTQYF; CDR3nt: TGTGCCAGCAGTTGTCCGGGGACAGATACGCAGTATTTT
d_gene: TRBD1; v_gene: TRBV28; j_gene: TRBJ1-6; len: 17; abundance: -; CDR3aa: CASSFLGQGASNSPLHF; CDR3nt: TGTGCCAGCAGTTTTCTTGGACAGGGGGCCAGTAATTCACCCCTCCACTTT
d_gene: -; v_gene: TRBV2; j_gene: TRBJ1-2; len: 17; abundance: -; CDR3aa: CASRVGNAAGRGYGYTF; CDR3nt: TGTGCCAGCAGAGTAGGCAACGCGGCGGGCAGGGGCTATGGCTACACCTTC
d_gene: TRBD1; v_gene: TRBV6-1; j_gene: TRBJ2-7; len: 14; abundance: once; CDR3aa: CASSGPGQYYEQYF; CDR3nt: TGTGCCAGCAGTGGCCCGGGACAGTACTACGAGCAGTACTTC
d_gene: -; v_gene: TRBV29-1; j_gene: TRBJ1-1; len: 12; abundance: -; CDR3aa: CSVGDSTMEAFF; CDR3nt: TGCAGCGTCGGAGACAGTACGATGGAAGCTTTCTTT
d_gene: TRBD1; v_gene: TRBV7-9; j_gene: TRBJ2-3; len: 17; abundance: -; CDR3aa: CASSLEDRGVSTDTQYF; CDR3nt: TGTGCCAGCAGCTTAGAGGACAGGGGGGTAAGCACAGATACGCAGTATTTT
d_gene: -; v_gene: TRBV23-1; j_gene: TRBJ1-6; len: 14; abundance: -; CDR3aa: CASSQRGRRSPLHF; CDR3nt: TGCGCCAGCAGTCAACGGGGGAGGAGGTCACCCCTCCACTTT
d_gene: TRBD1; v_gene: TRBV29-1; j_gene: TRBJ1-2; len: 14; abundance: -; CDR3aa: CSPDRVKGGNGYTF; CDR3nt: TGCAGCCCAGACAGGGTTAAGGGTGGTAATGGCTACACCTTC
d_gene: TRBD1; v_gene: TRBV11-2; j_gene: TRBJ1-1; len: 19; abundance: -; CDR3aa: CASSLFLDRGPGVNTEAFF; CDR3nt: TGTGCCAGCAGCTTATTCCTCGACAGGGGGCCGGGAGTGAACACTGAAGCTTTCTTT
d_gene: -; v_gene: TRBV11-2; j_gene: TRBJ1-2; len: 18; abundance: -; CDR3aa: CASSLDHPVFGLPYGYTF; CDR3nt: TGTGCCAGCAGCTTAGATCATCCCGTCTTTGGGCTACCCTATGGCTACACCTTC
d_gene: -; v_gene: TRBV6-4; j_gene: TRBJ2-4; len: 15; abundance: -; CDR3aa: CASTFVGTPPHIQYF; CDR3nt: TGTGCCAGCACTTTCGTTGGGACACCTCCCCACATTCAGTACTTC
d_gene: TRBD2; v_gene: TRBV27; j_gene: TRBJ2-1; len: 18; abundance: -; CDR3aa: CASSPIPSLRGRGNEQFF; CDR3nt: TGTGCCAGCAGTCCCATCCCCAGTCTGCGGGGGAGGGGCAATGAGCAGTTCTTC
d_gene: TRBD2; v_gene: TRBV28; j_gene: TRBJ2-7; len: 14; abundance: once; CDR3aa: CASSFIAGGPSQYF; CDR3nt: TGTGCCAGCAGTTTTATAGCGGGGGGGCCGTCGCAGTACTTC
d_gene: -; v_gene: TRBV5-6; j_gene: TRBJ2-7; len: 12; abundance: -; CDR3aa: CASSLGAYEQYF; CDR3nt: TGTGCCAGCAGCTTAGGGGCCTACGAGCAGTACTTC
d_gene: TRBD2; v_gene: TRBV28; j_gene: TRBJ2-3; len: 21; abundance: -; CDR3aa: CASSPPSSGGAFPRPRDTQYF; CDR3nt: TGTGCCAGCAGCCCCCCCTCTAGCGGGGGGGCCTTCCCGCGGCCGAGAGATACGCAGTATTTT
d_gene: TRBD1; v_gene: TRBV7-2; j_gene: TRBJ2-7; len: 11; abundance: once; CDR3aa: CASSSTGSPYF; CDR3nt: TGTGCCAGCAGCTCGACAGGGAGTCCGTACTTC
d_gene: -; v_gene: TRBV6-5; j_gene: TRBJ1-5; len: 13; abundance: -; CDR3aa: CASRQRGDQPQHF; CDR3nt: TGTGCCAGCAGGCAAAGGGGCGATCAGCCCCAGCATTTT